This T cell receptor (beta chain) stems from a study of cytomegalovirus exposure and HLA in healthy donors. The study, taken as a whole, reports: The later analysis indicated that the majority of CMV-associated TCR beta chains appeared HLA-restricted.

As concerns this clone: Its antigen is currently unknown.

Germline V lookup: CDR1 SNHLY, CDR2 FYNNEI. V lost 6 bases to trimming and J lost 7 bases, with 12 bases between them. The CDR3 spans 12 residues. The PCR contained 60 Vbeta and 13 Jbeta primers. Assay used: immunoSEQ multiplex PCR; TCRdb lists only in-frame clones, some missing. The sample holds under 250,000 clones. The specimen was PBMCs. The chain is built from TRBV2 and TRBJ1-1; D is ambiguous. This TCR was recovered from a girl aged 2-10 years in good health and CMV-seropositive. CDR3: CASSEFVGEAFF. CDR3 nucleotides: TGTGCCAGCAGCGAATTTGTCGGTGAAGCTTTCTTT. Full variable domain (remainder filled in from reference TRBV2 and TRBJ1-1): EPEVTQTPSHQVTQMGQEVILRCVPISNHLYFYWYRQILGQKVEFLVSFYNNEISEKSEIFDDQFSVERPDGSNFTLKIRSTKLEDSAMYFCASSEFVGEAFFGQGTRLTVV.